This entry features one T cell receptor beta chain sequence. This specimen belongs to a study of blood T cell repertoires in COVID-19. As for the study in general: PBMCs, B-cell-depleted T cells, or T cells were the source of the cDNA or gDNA that made up the material.

This CDR3 has 15 amino acids. Losses at the gene ends were 1 base for V and 0 bases for J; bases not matched to a gene: 1. CDR1 and CDR2 (germline): SGHRS, YFSETQ. Methods used by the authors: Amplification from reference gene primers served as the basis for estimated nucleated cell counts. The data were produced by immunoSEQ multiplex PCR, yet TCRdb's version contains in-frame clones alone and is incomplete. V and J calls plus clone size are reproduced from that table; the DNA served to infer D and trimming. The sample consists of about 150,000 clones, 70% to 85% of them appearing once. This chain joins TRBV5-1 and TRBJ2-3; 8 bases map to TRBD2. The sequenced material came from PBMCs or T cells enriched from blood (not recorded which). The origin of this receptor is a woman aged 70-85 years in a cohort exposed to, infected with or recovered from COVID-19 (not recorded which). CDR3 bases: TGCGCCAGCAGCTTGTCTAGCGGGAGCACAGATACGCAGTATTTT. Protein sequence: CASSLSSGSTDTQYF. Supplemented by reference TRBV5-1 and TRBJ2-3, the full variable domain reads KAGVTQTPRYLIKTRGQQVTLSCSPISGHRSVSWYQQTPGQGLQFLFEYFSETQRNKGNFPGRFSGRQFSNSRSEMNVSTLELGDSALYLCASSLSSGSTDTQYFGPGTRLTVL.